The 18 T cell receptor beta chains reported below all come from one sample, sequenced in a study of identical twins. MiXCR, run by TCRdb on the 5' RACE reads, gives a single entry per CDR3 protein. The table lists 310,000 or so distinct CDR3 sequences, around 9.7% of them singletons. This sample was also put to use in a study of yellow fever vaccine responses in identical twins.

The material sequenced was CD8+ T cells sorted from blood. These receptors were taken from a woman under 30 in good health.

This clonotype was recorded at least ten times. The V call is TRBV7-8, the J call TRBJ2-3; TRBD1 might be the D (6 bases). The V and J ends lost 1 base and 7 bases respectively, with 21 bases between them. Germline CDR1 is SGHVS and CDR2 is FQNEAQ. The CDR3 spans 17 residues. The CDR3 sequence: CASSLGGILDRKHTQYF. In DNA, the CDR3 is TGTGCCAGCAGCTTAGGAGGTATTCTGGACAGAAAGCATACGCAGTATTTT.

This clonotype was observed at least ten times. The genes are TRBV4-3 and TRBJ2-2; D not resolved. Trimming stripped 2 bases from V and 7 bases from J, with 26 bases between. In germline, CDR1 is LGHNA, CDR2 YSLEER. The CDR3 extends over 19 amino acids. CDR3 sequence: CASSQSVLSNGLSGGELFF. The CDR3 DNA reads as TGCGCCAGCAGCCAATCGGTTTTGAGCAACGGGCTAAGTGGCGGGGAGCTGTTTTTT.

This clonotype occurred many times. The V and J genes are TRBV20-1 and TRBJ1-3; 7 bases agree with TRBD1. The CDR3 is 15 amino acids. The V and J ends lost 2 bases and 1 base, in that order; junction bases with no gene match: 5. Germline CDR1 reads DFQATT; CDR2 reads SNEGSKA (reference sequence). DNA of the CDR3: TGCAGTGCTAGAAATGGGACAGCTTCTGGAAACACCATATATTTT. This encodes CSARNGTASGNTIYF.

This clonotype has ten or more counts. This rearrangement joins TRBV29-1 to TRBJ1-2, with D hard to call. In germline, CDR1 is SQVTM, CDR2 ANQGSEA. CDR3 size: 13 residues. Trimming removed 7 bases at V and 4 bases at J, with 16 bases between. The CDR3, as DNA: TGCAGCGACGATTTCAGTGAACCCTATGGCTACACCTTC. It specifies CSDDFSEPYGYTF.

The chain uses TRBV6-5 and TRBJ2-7; the D is unclear. The CDR3 is 13 residues long. Germline values: CDR1 MNHEY, CDR2 SVGAGI. V lost 0 bases to trimming and J lost 2 bases, with 5 bases between them. CDR3 in amino acids: CASSYSHPYEQYF. DNA of the CDR3: TGTGCCAGCAGTTACTCCCACCCCTACGAGCAGTACTTC.

This clonotype was observed many times. V and J are TRBV12-3 or TRBV12-4 and TRBJ2-7, with D perhaps TRBD2 (5 bases). CDR3 length: 13 amino acids. The V and J ends lost 2 bases and 2 bases respectively, with 7 bases between them. CDR3 amino acids: CASSLYGAYEQYF. The CDR3 bases are TGTGCCAGCAGTTTATACGGGGCCTACGAGCAGTACTTC.

This clonotype has just a few counts. The chain is built from TRBV7-3 and TRBJ2-3; unclear D gene. The CDR3 totals 11 residues. V lost 6 bases to trimming and J lost 7 bases, with 8 bases between them. The germline CDR1 and CDR2 sequences are SGHTA and FQGTGA. Written as DNA, the CDR3 is TGTGCCAGCAGTGACGGTAATACGCAGTATTTT. Protein: CASSDGNTQYF.

This clonotype was recorded at least ten times. The gene calls are TRBV4-1 and TRBJ1-4, with D perhaps TRBD1 (5 bases). The CDR3 consists of 16 residues. CDR1 is MGHRA and CDR2 is YSYEKL in the germline V gene. V lost 4 bases and J 3 bases, leaving 15 bases between the germline ends. CDR3: CASSLLEGAANEKLFF. CDR3 nucleotides: TGCGCCAGCAGCCTCCTCGAAGGGGCGGCTAATGAAAAACTGTTTTTT.

This clonotype was seen ten or more times. This chain joins TRBV6-1 and TRBJ1-2; D remains unclear. Trimming removed 4 bases from V and 2 bases from J, with 5 bases in between. Per germline, CDR1 MNHNS and CDR2 SASEGT. The CDR3 contains 12 residues. Here the CDR3 DNA reads TGTGCCAGCAGTGCCGGGAACTATGGCTACACCTTC. Translation: CASSAGNYGYTF.

This chain uses TRBV9 with TRBJ2-1, with TRBD2 identical over 7 bases. Germline V CDR1 and CDR2: SGDLS, YYNGEE. There are 18 residues in the CDR3. V shed 0 bases, J shed 2 bases, and the junction held 11 bases outside the gene matches. The chain's CDR3 is CASSVVDAGVGAYNEQFF. CDR3 nucleotide sequence: TGTGCCAGCAGCGTAGTTGACGCGGGAGTGGGGGCCTACAATGAGCAGTTCTTC.

This rearrangement joins TRBV7-2 to TRBJ2-5; D possibly corresponds to TRBD2 (6 bases). Germline V gives CDR1 SGHTA, CDR2 FQGNSA. This CDR3 is 16 amino acids long. Trimming pared 3 bases from V and 5 bases from J, leaving 19 bases between. The CDR3 region has the DNA TGTGCCAGCAGCTTTATTGGGGGGACGCTCGCCGAGACCCAGTACTTC. It is translated as CASSFIGGTLAETQYF.

This clonotype has a handful of counts. This chain connects TRBV7-9 to TRBJ2-5; 10 positions agree with TRBD1. The CDR3 is 16 residues long. V lost 5 bases, J lost 3 bases, and 9 bases stayed unmatched. The germline V gene encodes CDR1 SEHNR and CDR2 FQNEAQ (reference sequence). The CDR3 is CASSTRQGASEETQYF. The CDR3 bases are TGTGCCAGCAGCACCCGACAGGGGGCGTCCGAAGAGACCCAGTACTTC.

This clonotype has more than one count but fewer than ten. The rearrangement uses TRBV19 and TRBJ2-5; no clear D. The germline V and J ends were trimmed by 6 bases and 5 bases, with 13 bases remaining between them. This CDR3 has 13 residues. The germline V gene encodes CDR1 LNHDA and CDR2 SQIVND (reference sequence). CDR3 region: CASRKGLGETQYF. The CDR3 DNA reads as TGTGCCAGTAGGAAGGGTTTGGGGGAGACCCAGTACTTC.

This clonotype has a handful of counts. The gene calls are TRBV20-1 and TRBJ2-1; D may be TRBD1 or TRBD2 (6 bases each). Germline V lookup: CDR1 DFQATT, CDR2 SNEGSKA (reference sequence). Trimming took 0 bases from V and 1 from J, leaving 13 bases between them. The CDR3 runs 16 residues. The CDR3 reads CSARDDRRGSYNEQFF. CDR3 nucleotide sequence: TGCAGTGCTAGAGATGACAGGCGGGGTTCCTACAATGAGCAGTTCTTC.

The chain carries TRBV30 and TRBJ2-3, with 12 bases lining up with TRBD2. Germline trimming cut 1 base from V and 4 bases from J; bases unmatched to any gene: 3. Germline V gives CDR1 GTSNPN, CDR2 SVGIG (reference sequence). The CDR3 has 15 amino acids. The CDR3 sequence is CAWSELAGGADTQYF. For the CDR3, the DNA is TGTGCCTGGAGTGAGCTAGCGGGAGGGGCAGATACGCAGTATTTT. Full variable domain (outside the CDR3, taken from reference TRBV30 and TRBJ2-3): SQTIHQWPATLVQPVGSPLSLECTVEGTSNPNLYWYRQAAGRGLQLLFYSVGIGQISSEVPQNLSASRPQDRQFILSSKKLLLSDSGFYLCAWSELAGGADTQYFGPGTRLTVL.

This chain joins TRBV20-1 and TRBJ2-7, with TRBD2 matching 9 bases. CDR3 length: 16 residues. Germline trimming cut 5 bases from V and 6 bases from J; bases unmatched to any gene: 17. The germline V gene has CDR1 DFQATT and CDR2 SNEGSKA (reference sequence). CDR3 bases: TGCAGTGCTCCTTACTCTCCTCTAGCGGGATTAACCGAGCAGTACTTC. Translating gives CSAPYSPLAGLTEQYF.

There are many counts of this clonotype. V usage is TRBV12-3 or TRBV12-4 and J usage is TRBJ2-1; D is possibly TRBD2 (5 bases). This CDR3 has 15 amino acids. Between the trimmed V and J ends, which lost 6 bases and 0 bases, there was a span of 12 bases. Here the CDR3 DNA reads TGTGCCAGCAGCCTCGGGAACCCCTCCTACAATGAGCAGTTCTTC. This codes for CASSLGNPSYNEQFF.

Many counts were recorded for this clonotype. J is TRBJ2-5 and V is TRBV5-1; 12 positions match TRBD1. Trimming cost V 0 bases and J 5 bases; bases outside gene matches: 5. This CDR3 comprises 16 residues. Germline loops: CDR1 SGHRS, CDR2 YFSETQ. CDR3 DNA sequence: TGCGCCAGCAGCTTGGTGGGGACAGGGGGCTTTGAGACCCAGTACTTC. Protein sequence: CASSLVGTGGFETQYF.